This T cell receptor beta chain derives from a study of cytomegalovirus exposure and HLA in healthy donors. The PCR used 60 Vbeta and 13 Jbeta primers. Assay: immunoSEQ multiplex PCR; the TCRdb copy retains only in-frame clones and omits some. The sample lists 150,000 to 200,000 clones; approximately 80% were seen once. For this clone: Its antigen is not known.

Study-level results: HLA-A and HLA-B allele assignments for most subjects were reportedly predicted accurately using TCR beta sequences. Most likely, a cluster of highly shared sequence variants arose as a sequencing artifact.

V gave up 1 base and J gave up 7 bases, with 11 bases separating them. Per germline, CDR1 MDHEN and CDR2 SYDVKM. The CDR3 is 15 amino acids. The specimen sequenced was PBMCs. This receptor was identified in a male donor in good health and CMV-seronegative. The rearrangement uses TRBV28 and TRBJ1-6; D possibly corresponds to TRBD1 (6 bases). CDR3 protein: CASSLFGTGNSPLHF. Here the CDR3 DNA reads TGTGCCAGCAGTTTATTTGGCACAGGGAATTCACCCCTCCACTTT.